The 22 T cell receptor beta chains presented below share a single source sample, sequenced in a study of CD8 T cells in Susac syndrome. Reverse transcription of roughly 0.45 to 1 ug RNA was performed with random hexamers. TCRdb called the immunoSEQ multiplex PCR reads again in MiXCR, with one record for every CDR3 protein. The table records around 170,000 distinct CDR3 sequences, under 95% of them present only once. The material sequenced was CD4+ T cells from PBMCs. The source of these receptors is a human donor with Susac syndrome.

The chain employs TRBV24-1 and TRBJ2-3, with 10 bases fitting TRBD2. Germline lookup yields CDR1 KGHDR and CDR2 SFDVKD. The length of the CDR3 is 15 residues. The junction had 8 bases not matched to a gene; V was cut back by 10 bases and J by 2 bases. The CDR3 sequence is CATPPGTSDTDTQYF. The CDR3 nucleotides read TGTGCCACTCCCCCCGGGACTAGCGACACAGATACGCAGTATTTT.

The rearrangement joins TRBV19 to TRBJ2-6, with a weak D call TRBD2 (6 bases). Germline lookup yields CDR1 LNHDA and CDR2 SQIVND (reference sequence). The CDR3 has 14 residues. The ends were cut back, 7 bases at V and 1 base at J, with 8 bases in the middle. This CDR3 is CASTRGSGANVLTF. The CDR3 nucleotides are TGTGCCAGTACCCGGGGGTCTGGGGCCAACGTCCTGACTTTC.

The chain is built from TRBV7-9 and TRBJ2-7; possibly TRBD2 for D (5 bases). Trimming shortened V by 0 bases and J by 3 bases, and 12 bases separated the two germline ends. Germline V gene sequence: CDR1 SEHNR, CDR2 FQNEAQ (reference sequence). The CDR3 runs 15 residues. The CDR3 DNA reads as TGTGCCAGCAGCTTAGCAGAGGGAAAAATCTACGAGCAGTACTTC. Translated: CASSLAEGKIYEQYF.

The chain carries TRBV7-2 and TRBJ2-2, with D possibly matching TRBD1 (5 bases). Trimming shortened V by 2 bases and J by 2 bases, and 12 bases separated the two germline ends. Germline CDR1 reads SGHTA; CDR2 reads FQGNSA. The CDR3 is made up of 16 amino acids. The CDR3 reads CASSLIRGPNTGELFF. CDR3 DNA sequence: TGTGCCAGCAGCTTAATTAGGGGCCCTAACACCGGGGAGCTGTTTTTT. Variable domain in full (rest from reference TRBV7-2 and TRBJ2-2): GAGVSQSPSNKVTEKGKDVELRCDPISGHTALYWYRQSLGQGLEFLIYFQGNSAPDKSGLPSDRFSAERTGGSVSTLTIQRTQQEDSAVYLCASSLIRGPNTGELFFGEGSRLTVL.

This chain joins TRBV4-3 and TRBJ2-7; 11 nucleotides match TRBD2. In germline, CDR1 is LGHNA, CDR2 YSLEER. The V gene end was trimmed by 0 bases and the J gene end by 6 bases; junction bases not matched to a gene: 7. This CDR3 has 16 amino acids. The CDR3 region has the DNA TGCGCCAGCAGCCAAGACGGGGCTAGCGGGGGGCGCGAGCAGTACTTC. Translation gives CASSQDGASGGREQYF.

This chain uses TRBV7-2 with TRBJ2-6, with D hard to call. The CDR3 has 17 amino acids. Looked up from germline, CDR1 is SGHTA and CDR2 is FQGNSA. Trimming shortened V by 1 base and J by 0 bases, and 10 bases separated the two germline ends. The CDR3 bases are TGTGCCAGCAGCTTAGGGTTCTTCCGCTCTGGGGCCAACGTCCTGACTTTC. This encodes CASSLGFFRSGANVLTF.

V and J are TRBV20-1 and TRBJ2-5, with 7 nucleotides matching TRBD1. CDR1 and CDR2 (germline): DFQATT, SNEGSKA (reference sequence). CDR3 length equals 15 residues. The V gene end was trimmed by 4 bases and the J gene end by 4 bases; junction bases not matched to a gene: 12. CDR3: CSATRTGVVRETQYF. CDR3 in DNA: TGCAGTGCTACGCGTACAGGGGTAGTGCGAGAGACCCAGTACTTC.

This CDR3 reads CASSRRGGDTDTQYF. The DNA of the CDR3 is TGTGCCAGCAGCCGACGTGGGGGCGACACAGATACGCAGTATTTT. The chain recombines TRBV7-2 with TRBJ2-3; maybe TRBD1 (6 bases). Germline values: CDR1 SGHTA, CDR2 FQGNSA. The length of the CDR3 is 15 residues. V shed 5 bases and J shed 2 bases, with 14 bases lying between them. Supplemented by reference TRBV7-2 and TRBJ2-3, the full variable domain reads GAGVSQSPSNKVTEKGKDVELRCDPISGHTALYWYRQSLGQGLEFLIYFQGNSAPDKSGLPSDRFSAERTGGSVSTLTIQRTQQEDSAVYLCASSRRGGDTDTQYFGPGTRLTVL.

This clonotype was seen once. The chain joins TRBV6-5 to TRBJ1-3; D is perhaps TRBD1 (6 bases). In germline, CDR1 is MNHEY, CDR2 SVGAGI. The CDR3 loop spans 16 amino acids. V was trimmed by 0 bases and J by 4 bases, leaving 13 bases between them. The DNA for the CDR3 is TGTGCCAGCAGTTACTCGACCGGGACACCCGGAAACACCATATATTTT. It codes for CASSYSTGTPGNTIYF.

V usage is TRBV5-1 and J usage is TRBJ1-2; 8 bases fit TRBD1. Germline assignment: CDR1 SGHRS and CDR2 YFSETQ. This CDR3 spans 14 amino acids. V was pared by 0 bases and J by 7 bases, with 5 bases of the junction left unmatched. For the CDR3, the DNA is TGCGCCAGCAGCTTGGCCCCAGGGACAGGTGGCTACACCTTC. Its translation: CASSLAPGTGGYTF.

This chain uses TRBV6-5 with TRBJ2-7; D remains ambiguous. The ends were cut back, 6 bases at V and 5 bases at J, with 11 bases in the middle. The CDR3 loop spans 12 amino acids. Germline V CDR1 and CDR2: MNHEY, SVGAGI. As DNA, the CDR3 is TGTGCCAGCAGCCGAGGACGGGACGAGCAGTACTTC. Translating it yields CASSRGRDEQYF.

CDR3 bases: TGTGCCAGCAGCCCCTCCTTACGGGATTCACCCCTCCACTTT. It is translated as CASSPSLRDSPLHF. This chain uses TRBV3-1 with TRBJ1-6; D gene unclear. Per the germline V gene, CDR1 is LGHDT and CDR2 is YNNKEL (reference sequence). Trimming took 4 bases from V and 8 from J, leaving 12 bases between them. The CDR3 loop spans 14 amino acids.

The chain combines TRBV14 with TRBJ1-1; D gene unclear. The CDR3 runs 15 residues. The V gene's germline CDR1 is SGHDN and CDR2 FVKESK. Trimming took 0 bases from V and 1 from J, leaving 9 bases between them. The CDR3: CASSQDGKANTEAFF. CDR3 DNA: TGTGCCAGCAGCCAAGACGGGAAGGCGAACACTGAAGCTTTCTTT.

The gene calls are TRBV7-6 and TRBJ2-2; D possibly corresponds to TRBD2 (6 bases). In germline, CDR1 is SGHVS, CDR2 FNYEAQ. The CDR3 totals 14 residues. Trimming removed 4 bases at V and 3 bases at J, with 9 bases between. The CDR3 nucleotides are TGTGCCAGCAGCTCAGGACTACACACCGGGGAGCTGTTTTTT. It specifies CASSSGLHTGELFF.

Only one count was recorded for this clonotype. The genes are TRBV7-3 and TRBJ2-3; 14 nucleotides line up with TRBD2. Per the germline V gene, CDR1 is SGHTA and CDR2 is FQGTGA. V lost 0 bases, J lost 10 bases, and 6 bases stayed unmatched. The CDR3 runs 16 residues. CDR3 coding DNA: TGTGCCAGCAGCTTAACGGCGGGACTAGCGGGGGCCCCGCAGTATTTT. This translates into CASSLTAGLAGAPQYF.

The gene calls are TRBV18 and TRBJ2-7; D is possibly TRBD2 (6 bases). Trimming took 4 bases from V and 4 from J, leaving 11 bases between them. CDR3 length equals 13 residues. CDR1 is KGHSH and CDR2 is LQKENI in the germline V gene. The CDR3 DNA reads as TGTGCCAGCTCACGGCAGGGAGGTTACGAGCAGTACTTC. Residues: CASSRQGGYEQYF.

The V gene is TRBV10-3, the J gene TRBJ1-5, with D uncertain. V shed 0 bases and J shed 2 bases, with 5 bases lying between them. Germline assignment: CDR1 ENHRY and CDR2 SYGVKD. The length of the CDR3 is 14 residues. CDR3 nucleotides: TGTGCCATCAGTGAGTCGAGGGGCAATCAGCCCCAGCATTTT. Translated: CAISESRGNQPQHF.

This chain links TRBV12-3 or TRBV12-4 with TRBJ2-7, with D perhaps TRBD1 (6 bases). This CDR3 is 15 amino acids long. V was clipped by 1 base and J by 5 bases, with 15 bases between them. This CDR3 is CASSLVGTSRDEQYF. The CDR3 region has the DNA TGTGCCAGCAGTTTAGTCGGGACATCCAGGGACGAGCAGTACTTC.

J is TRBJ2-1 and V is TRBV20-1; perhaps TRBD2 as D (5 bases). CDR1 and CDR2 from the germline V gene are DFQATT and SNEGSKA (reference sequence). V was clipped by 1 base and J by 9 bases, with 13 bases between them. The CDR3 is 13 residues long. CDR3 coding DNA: TGCAGTGCTAGAGTCCCTTGGGAGATTGAGCAGTTCTTC. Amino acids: CSARVPWEIEQFF.

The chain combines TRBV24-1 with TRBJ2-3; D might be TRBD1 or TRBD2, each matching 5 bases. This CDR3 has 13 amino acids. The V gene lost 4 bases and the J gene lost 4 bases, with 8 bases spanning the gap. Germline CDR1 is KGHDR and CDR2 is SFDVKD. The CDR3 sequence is CATSDGTSDTQYF. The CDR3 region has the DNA TGTGCCACCAGTGACGGGACCTCAGATACGCAGTATTTT.

The CDR3 DNA is TGTGCCACCAGTGATTCCTATAGCGCGGCTTACAATGAGCAGTTCTTC. Its translation is CATSDSYSAAYNEQFF. This chain joins TRBV24-1 and TRBJ2-1, with a weak D call TRBD2 (5 bases). Deletions cut 2 bases from V and 4 bases from J, with 14 bases between. The germline CDR1 and CDR2 sequences are KGHDR and SFDVKD. This CDR3 has 16 residues.

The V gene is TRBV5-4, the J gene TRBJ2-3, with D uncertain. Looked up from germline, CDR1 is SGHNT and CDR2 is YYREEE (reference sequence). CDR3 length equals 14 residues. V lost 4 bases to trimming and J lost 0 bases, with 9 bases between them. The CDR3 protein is CASSLEPSTDTQYF. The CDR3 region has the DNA TGTGCCAGCAGCCTAGAACCTAGCACAGATACGCAGTATTTT.